This entry is about one T cell receptor beta chain. Produced via immunoSEQ multiplex PCR; TCRdb's table is partial and in-frame only. The sample contains approximately 450,000 clones, around 89% of which appear only once. These data belong to a study of blood T cell repertoires in COVID-19. Whole-study context: Some COVID-19 samples were acute and others convalescent; all came from the United States, Italy and Spain.

Deletions cut 0 bases from V and 5 bases from J, with 13 bases between. CDR1 is SGDLS and CDR2 is YYNGEE in the germline V gene. CDR3 length: 15 residues. The receptor was derived from a woman in her twenties or thirties with acute or convalescent COVID-19. This rearrangement joins TRBV9 to TRBJ2-3; D possibly corresponds to TRBD1 (6 bases). Source material: peripheral blood. In DNA form, the CDR3 reads TGTGCCAGCAGCGTAGTGTCACAGGGTCAAGATACGCAGTATTTT. This codes for CASSVVSQGQDTQYF.